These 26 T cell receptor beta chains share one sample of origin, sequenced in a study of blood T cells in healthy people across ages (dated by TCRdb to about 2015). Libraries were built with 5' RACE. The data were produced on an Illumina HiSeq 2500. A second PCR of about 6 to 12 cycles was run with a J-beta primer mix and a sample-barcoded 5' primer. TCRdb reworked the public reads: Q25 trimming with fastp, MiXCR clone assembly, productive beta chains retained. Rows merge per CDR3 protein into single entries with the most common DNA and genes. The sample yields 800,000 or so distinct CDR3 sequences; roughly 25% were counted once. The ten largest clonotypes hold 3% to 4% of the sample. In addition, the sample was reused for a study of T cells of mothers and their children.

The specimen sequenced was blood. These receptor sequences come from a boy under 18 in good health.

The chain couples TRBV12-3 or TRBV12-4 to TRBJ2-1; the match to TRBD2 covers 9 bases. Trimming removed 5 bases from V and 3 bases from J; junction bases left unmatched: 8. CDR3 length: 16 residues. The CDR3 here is CASSPGLARDYNEQFF. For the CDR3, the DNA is TGTGCCAGCAGTCCCGGACTAGCGAGAGACTACAATGAGCAGTTCTTC.

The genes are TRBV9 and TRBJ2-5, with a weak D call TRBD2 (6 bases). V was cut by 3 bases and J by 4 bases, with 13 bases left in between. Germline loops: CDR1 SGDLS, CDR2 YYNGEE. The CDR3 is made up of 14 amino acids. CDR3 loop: CASSAFGGGETQYF. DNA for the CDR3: TGTGCCAGCAGCGCCTTCGGGGGTGGAGAGACCCAGTACTTC.

CDR3 amino acids: CSVVGRIRQETQYF. The CDR3 coding sequence is TGCAGCGTTGTCGGACGGATTCGCCAAGAGACCCAGTACTTC. The chain carries TRBV29-1 and TRBJ2-5, with unresolved D. Trimming left V 4 bases short and J 1 base short, with 13 bases between. The CDR3 spans 14 residues. Germline-derived CDR1 and CDR2 are SQVTM and ANQGSEA.

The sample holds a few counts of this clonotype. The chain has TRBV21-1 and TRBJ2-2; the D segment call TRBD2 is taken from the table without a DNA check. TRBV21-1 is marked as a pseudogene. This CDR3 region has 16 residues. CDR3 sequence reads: CASSKVEGQNTGELFF. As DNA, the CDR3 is TGTGCCAGCAGCAAAGTGGAGGGCCAGAACACCGGGGAGCTGTTTTTT.

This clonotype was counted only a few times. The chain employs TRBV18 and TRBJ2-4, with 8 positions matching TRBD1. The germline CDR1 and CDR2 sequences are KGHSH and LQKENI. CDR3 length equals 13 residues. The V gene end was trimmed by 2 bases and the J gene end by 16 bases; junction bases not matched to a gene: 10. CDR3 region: CASSPTGTGSDYF. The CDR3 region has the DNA TGTGCCAGCTCACCAACCGGGACAGGATCTGACTACTTC.

CDR3 nucleotides: TGCGCCAGCAGCTTGGTAGGCGTGGGCAGTCAAGAGACCCAGTACTTC. It translates to CASSLVGVGSQETQYF. The rearrangement joins TRBV5-1 to TRBJ2-5; D uncertain. V dropped 0 bases and J dropped 2 bases, with 14 bases sitting between them. CDR3 length: 16 residues. Per germline, CDR1 SGHRS and CDR2 YFSETQ.

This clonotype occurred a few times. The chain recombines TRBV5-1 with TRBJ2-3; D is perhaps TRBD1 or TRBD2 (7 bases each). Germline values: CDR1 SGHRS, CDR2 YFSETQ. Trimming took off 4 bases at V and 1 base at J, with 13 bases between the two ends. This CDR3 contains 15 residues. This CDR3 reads CASSIRGGGTDTQYF. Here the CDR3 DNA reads TGCGCCAGCAGCATCAGGGGGGGAGGCACAGATACGCAGTATTTT.

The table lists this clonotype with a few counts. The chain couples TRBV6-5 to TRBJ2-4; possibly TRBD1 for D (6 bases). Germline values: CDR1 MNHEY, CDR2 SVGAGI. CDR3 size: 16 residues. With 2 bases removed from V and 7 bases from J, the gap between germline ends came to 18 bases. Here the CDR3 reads CASSYVPRGLGNIQYF. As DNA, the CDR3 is TGTGCCAGCAGTTACGTCCCCAGGGGATTAGGGAACATTCAGTACTTC.

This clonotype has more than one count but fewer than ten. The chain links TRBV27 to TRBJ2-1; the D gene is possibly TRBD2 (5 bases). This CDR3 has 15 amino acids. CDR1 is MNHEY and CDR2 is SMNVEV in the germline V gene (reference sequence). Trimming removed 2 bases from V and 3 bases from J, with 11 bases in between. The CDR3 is CASSLERERYNEQFF. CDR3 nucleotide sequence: TGTGCCAGCAGTTTAGAGAGGGAGCGCTACAATGAGCAGTTCTTC.

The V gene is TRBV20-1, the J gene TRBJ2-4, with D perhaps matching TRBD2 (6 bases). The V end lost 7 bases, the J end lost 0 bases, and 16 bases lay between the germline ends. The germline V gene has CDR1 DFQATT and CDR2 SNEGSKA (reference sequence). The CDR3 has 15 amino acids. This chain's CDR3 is CSVPPAGLAKNIQYF. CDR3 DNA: TGCAGTGTCCCACCGGCGGGGTTAGCCAAAAACATTCAGTACTTC.

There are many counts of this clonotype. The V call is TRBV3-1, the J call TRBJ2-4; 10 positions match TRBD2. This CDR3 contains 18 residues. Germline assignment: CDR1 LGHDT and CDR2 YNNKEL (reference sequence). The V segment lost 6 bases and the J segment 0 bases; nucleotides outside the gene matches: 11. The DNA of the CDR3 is TGTGCCAGCAGTTCGGGTAGTAGCGGGGGGATAGCCAAAAACATTCAGTACTTC. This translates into CASSSGSSGGIAKNIQYF.

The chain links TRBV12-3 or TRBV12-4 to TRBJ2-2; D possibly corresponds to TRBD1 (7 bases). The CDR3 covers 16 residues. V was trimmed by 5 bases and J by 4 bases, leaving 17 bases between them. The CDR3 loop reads CASSPQGGGGTGELFF. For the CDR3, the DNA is TGTGCCAGCAGTCCCCAGGGGGGAGGAGGCACCGGGGAGCTGTTTTTT.

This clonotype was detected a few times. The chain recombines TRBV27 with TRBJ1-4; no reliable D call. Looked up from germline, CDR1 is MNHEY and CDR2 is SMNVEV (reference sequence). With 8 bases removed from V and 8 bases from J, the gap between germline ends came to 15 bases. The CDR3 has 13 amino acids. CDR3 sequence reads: CASGLNGEEKLFF. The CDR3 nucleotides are TGTGCCAGCGGATTGAACGGGGAAGAAAAACTGTTTTTT.

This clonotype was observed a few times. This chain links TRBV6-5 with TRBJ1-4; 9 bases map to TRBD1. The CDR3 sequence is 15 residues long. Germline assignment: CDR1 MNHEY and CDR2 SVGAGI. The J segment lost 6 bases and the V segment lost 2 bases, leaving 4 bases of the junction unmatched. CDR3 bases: TGTGCCAGCAGTTACACCAGGACAGGGGATGAAAAACTGTTTTTT. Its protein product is CASSYTRTGDEKLFF.

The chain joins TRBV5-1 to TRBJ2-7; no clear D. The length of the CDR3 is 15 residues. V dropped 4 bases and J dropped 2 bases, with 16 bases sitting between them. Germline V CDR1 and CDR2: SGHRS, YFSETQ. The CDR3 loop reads CASSPWPNHTYEQYF. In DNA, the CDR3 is TGCGCCAGCAGCCCTTGGCCGAATCACACCTACGAGCAGTACTTC.

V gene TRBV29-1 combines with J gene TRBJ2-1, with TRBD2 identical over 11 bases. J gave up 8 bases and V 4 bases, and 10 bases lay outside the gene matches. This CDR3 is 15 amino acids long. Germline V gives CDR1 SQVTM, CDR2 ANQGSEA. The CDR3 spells CSVGRRLAGYDEQFF. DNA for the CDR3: TGCAGCGTTGGCCGCCGACTAGCGGGATATGATGAGCAGTTCTTC.

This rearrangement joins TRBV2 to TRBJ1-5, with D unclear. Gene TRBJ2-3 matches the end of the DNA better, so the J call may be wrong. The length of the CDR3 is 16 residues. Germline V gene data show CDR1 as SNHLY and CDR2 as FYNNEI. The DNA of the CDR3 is TGTGCCAGCAGTGGGCTGGACCCGTTAAGCAATCAGCCCCAGTATTTT. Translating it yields CASSGLDPLSNQPQYF.

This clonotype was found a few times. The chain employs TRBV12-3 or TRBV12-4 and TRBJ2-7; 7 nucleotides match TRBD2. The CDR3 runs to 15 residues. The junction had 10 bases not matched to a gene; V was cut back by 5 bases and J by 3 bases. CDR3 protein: CASSLDGRRVYEQYF. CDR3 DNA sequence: TGTGCCAGCAGTCTCGACGGGAGGAGAGTCTACGAGCAGTACTTC.

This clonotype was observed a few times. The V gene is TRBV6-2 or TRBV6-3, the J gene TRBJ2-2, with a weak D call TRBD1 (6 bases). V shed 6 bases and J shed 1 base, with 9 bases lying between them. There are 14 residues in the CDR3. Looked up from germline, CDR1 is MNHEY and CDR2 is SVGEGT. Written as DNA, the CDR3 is TGTGCCAGCAGGCAGGGACAGAACACCGGGGAGCTGTTTTTT. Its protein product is CASRQGQNTGELFF.

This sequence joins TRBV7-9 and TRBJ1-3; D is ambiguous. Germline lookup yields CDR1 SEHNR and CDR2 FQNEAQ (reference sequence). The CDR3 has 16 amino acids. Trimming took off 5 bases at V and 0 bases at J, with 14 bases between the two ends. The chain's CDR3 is CASSTRTDTSGNTIYF. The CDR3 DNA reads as TGTGCCAGCAGCACACGGACGGATACCTCTGGAAACACCATATATTTT.

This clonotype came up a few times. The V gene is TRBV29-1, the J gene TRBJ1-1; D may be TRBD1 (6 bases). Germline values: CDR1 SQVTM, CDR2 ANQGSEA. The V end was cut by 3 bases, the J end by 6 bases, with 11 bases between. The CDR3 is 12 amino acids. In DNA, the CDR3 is TGCAGCGTTGAGTCGGGGGCTCCTGAAGCTTTCTTT. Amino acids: CSVESGAPEAFF. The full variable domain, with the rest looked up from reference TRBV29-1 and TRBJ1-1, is SAVISQKPSRDICQRGTSLTIQCQVDSQVTMMFWYRQQPGQSLTLIATANQGSEATYESGFVIDKFPISRPNLTFSTLTVSNMSPEDSSIYLCSVESGAPEAFFGQGTRLTVV.

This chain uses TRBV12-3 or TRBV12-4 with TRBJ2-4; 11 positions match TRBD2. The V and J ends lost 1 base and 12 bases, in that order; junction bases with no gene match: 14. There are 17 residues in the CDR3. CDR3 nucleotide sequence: TGTGCCAGCAGTTTAGTAAACCTAGCGGGGGGCCTACTTGATCAGTACTTC. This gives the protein CASSLVNLAGGLLDQYF.

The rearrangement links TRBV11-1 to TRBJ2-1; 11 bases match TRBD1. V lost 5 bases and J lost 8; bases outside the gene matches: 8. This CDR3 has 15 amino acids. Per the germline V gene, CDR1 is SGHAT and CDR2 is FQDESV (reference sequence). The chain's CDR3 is CASSHRDRGIHEQFF. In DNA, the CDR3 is TGTGCCAGCAGCCACCGGGACAGGGGGATCCATGAGCAGTTCTTC.

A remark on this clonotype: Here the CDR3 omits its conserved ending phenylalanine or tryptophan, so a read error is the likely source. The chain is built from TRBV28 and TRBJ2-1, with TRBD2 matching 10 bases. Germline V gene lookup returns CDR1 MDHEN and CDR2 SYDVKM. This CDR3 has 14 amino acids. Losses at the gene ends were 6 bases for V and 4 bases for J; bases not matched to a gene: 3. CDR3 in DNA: TGTGCCAGCAGAAGCGGGGGGGTTTACAATGAGCAGTTCCTC. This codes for CASRSGGVYNEQFL.

The CDR3 protein is CASSQRASGGQETQYF. CDR3 coding DNA: TGCGCCAGCAGCCAGCGGGCTAGCGGGGGACAAGAGACCCAGTACTTC. The genes are TRBV4-3 and TRBJ2-5; 10 nucleotides match TRBD2. The CDR3 sequence is 16 residues long. V shed 3 bases and J 2 bases; nucleotides not matched to a gene: 6. In germline, CDR1 is LGHNA, CDR2 YSLEER.

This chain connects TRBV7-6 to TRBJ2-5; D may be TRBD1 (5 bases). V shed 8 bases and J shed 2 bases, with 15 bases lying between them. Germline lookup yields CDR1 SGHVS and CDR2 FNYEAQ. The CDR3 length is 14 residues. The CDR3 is CASQRNRLQETQYF. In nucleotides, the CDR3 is TGTGCCAGCCAGCGAAACAGGTTGCAAGAGACCCAGTACTTC.